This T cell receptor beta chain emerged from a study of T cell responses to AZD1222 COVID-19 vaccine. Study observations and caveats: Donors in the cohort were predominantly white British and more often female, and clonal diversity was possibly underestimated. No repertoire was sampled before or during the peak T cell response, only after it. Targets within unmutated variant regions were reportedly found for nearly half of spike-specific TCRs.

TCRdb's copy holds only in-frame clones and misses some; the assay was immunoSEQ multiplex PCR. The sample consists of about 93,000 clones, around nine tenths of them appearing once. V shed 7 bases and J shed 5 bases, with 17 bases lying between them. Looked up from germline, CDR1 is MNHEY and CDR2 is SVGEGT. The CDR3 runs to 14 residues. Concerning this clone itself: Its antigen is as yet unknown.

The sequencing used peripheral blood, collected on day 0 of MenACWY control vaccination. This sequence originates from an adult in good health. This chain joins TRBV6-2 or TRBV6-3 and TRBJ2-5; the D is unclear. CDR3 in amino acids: CASTPGQKRETQYF. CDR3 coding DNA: TGTGCCAGCACCCCCGGCCAAAAGAGGGAGACCCAGTACTTC.